These 21 T cell receptor beta chains came from one sample sequenced in a study of OX40 agonist ivuxolimab in advanced cancers. Clones were read by immunoSEQ multiplex PCR, and TCRdb kept only the in-frame ones, dropping some. The data contain fewer than 90,000 clones, around 94% of them singletons. Source: CD4+ or CD8+ T cells sorted from blood, taken in a trial of the OX40 agonist ivuxolimab. The origin of the receptors is an adult with an advanced solid tumor such as melanoma, head and neck, liver or kidney cancer.

The chain recombines TRBV7-2 with TRBJ2-5, with 9 bases lining up with TRBD2. From germline, CDR1 is SGHTA and CDR2 FQGNSA. The CDR3 has 15 amino acids. The trim removed 0 bases at V and 5 bases at J, leaving 4 bases unmatched. CDR3 amino acids: CASSLAGGGAETQYF. CDR3 bases: TGTGCCAGCAGCTTAGCAGGCGGGGGGGCGGAGACCCAGTACTTC.

The chain employs TRBV6-4 and TRBJ2-5; no clear D. The CDR3 covers 13 residues. Germline CDR1 reads MRHNA; CDR2 reads SNTAGT. V was cut by 7 bases and J by 5 bases, with 14 bases left in between. Here the CDR3 DNA reads TGTGCCAGCATTGATCGCATTTGGGAGACCCAGTACTTC. Its protein is CASIDRIWETQYF.

This chain links TRBV5-1 with TRBJ2-6, with D possibly matching TRBD1 (6 bases). Deletions cut 4 bases from V and 1 base from J, with 24 bases between. This CDR3 has 20 residues. The germline V gene has CDR1 SGHRS and CDR2 YFSETQ. The CDR3 nucleotides read TGCGCCAGCAGCCTACCGTATACCGGGACATCAGGGTCTGGGGCCAACGTCCTGACTTTC. Protein product: CASSLPYTGTSGSGANVLTF.

The gene calls are TRBV11-2 and TRBJ2-3; D unclear. The CDR3 sequence is 17 residues long. Germline V gene data show CDR1 as SGHAT and CDR2 as FQNNGV. Trimming took off 1 base at V and 4 bases at J, with 18 bases between the two ends. The CDR3 here is CASSLVAVLPGPDTQYF. The CDR3 nucleotides read TGTGCCAGCAGCTTAGTGGCGGTTCTGCCTGGGCCAGATACGCAGTATTTT.

The rearrangement joins TRBV6-6 to TRBJ1-6, with D possibly TRBD1 on 5 matching bases. Trimming left V 2 bases short and J 10 bases short, with 12 bases between. The CDR3 extends over 14 amino acids. CDR1 is MNHNY, CDR2 SVGAGI, per germline (reference sequence). In nucleotides, the CDR3 is TGTGCCAGCAGTTACCAGGGAAAAAACTCACCCCTCCACTTT. It encodes CASSYQGKNSPLHF.

The V and J genes are TRBV21-1 and TRBJ2-3; the table assigns TRBD1, which was not confirmed against the DNA. TRBV21-1 is designated a pseudogene. The CDR3 has 17 amino acids. The CDR3 DNA reads as TGTGCCAGCAGCAGAGCCTTGGACAGGGCCCGGGGAGATACGCAGTATTTT. As protein: CASSRALDRARGDTQYF.

The chain is built from TRBV20-1 and TRBJ1-1, with 8 positions matching TRBD1. The CDR3 spans 11 residues. The germline V gene has CDR1 DFQATT and CDR2 SNEGSKA (reference sequence). CDR3 amino acids: CRLYRGAEAFF. The CDR3 coding sequence is TGCAGGTTATACAGGGGGGCTGAAGCTTTCTTT.

The gene calls are TRBV4-2 and TRBJ1-6; no reliable D call. The CDR3 totals 17 residues. The germline CDR1 and CDR2 sequences are LGHNA and YNFKEQ. The V end was cut by 1 base, the J end by 0 bases, with 10 bases between. The CDR3 sequence is CASSQAPGISYNSPLHF. CDR3 DNA sequence: TGTGCCAGCAGCCAAGCCCCAGGCATCTCCTATAATTCACCCCTCCACTTT.

The chain links TRBV2 to TRBJ2-3; 7 bases align to TRBD1. The V gene end was trimmed by 5 bases and the J gene end by 1 base; junction bases not matched to a gene: 9. The germline CDR1 and CDR2 sequences are SNHLY and FYNNEI. The CDR3 runs 16 residues. This CDR3 is CASSFPRDSRTDTQYF. CDR3 nucleotide sequence: TGTGCCAGCAGTTTCCCTCGGGACAGTCGCACAGATACGCAGTATTTT.

The chain uses TRBV4-2 and TRBJ2-2; D not certain. This CDR3 has 14 residues. Germline-derived CDR1 and CDR2 are LGHNA and YNFKEQ. Trimming shortened V by 1 base and J by 6 bases, and 9 bases separated the two germline ends. CDR3 sequence: CASSQARVPGELFF. The CDR3 bases are TGTGCCAGCAGCCAAGCAAGGGTCCCCGGGGAGCTGTTTTTT.

The rearrangement links TRBV5-4 to TRBJ2-5, with 8 bases matching TRBD1. CDR1 and CDR2 from the germline V gene are SGHNT and YYREEE (reference sequence). The CDR3 is 13 amino acids. Trimming cost V 4 bases and J 4 bases; bases outside gene matches: 3. CDR3: CASSPTGAETQYF. CDR3 DNA sequence: TGTGCCAGCAGCCCGACAGGGGCAGAGACCCAGTACTTC.

The V and J genes are TRBV9 and TRBJ2-7, with a possible D match to TRBD2 (5 bases). This CDR3 comprises 15 residues. Germline assignment: CDR1 SGDLS and CDR2 YYNGEE. V was clipped by 0 bases and J by 3 bases, with 13 bases between them. The CDR3 region is CASSVAGVKGYEQYF. The CDR3, as DNA: TGTGCCAGCAGCGTAGCCGGGGTAAAGGGCTACGAGCAGTACTTC. The variable domain in full, completed from reference TRBV9 and TRBJ2-7, reads DSGVTQTPKHLITATGQRVTLRCSPRSGDLSVYWYQQSLDQGLQFLIQYYNGEERAKGNILERFSAQQFPDLHSELNLSSLELGDSALYFCASSVAGVKGYEQYFGPGTRLTVT.

This clone has a single count. This chain uses TRBV15 with TRBJ2-5; D unclear. Germline lookup yields CDR1 LNHNV and CDR2 YYDKDF (reference sequence). The length of the CDR3 is 12 residues. V was trimmed by 0 bases and J by 5 bases, leaving 4 bases between them. The CDR3 protein is CATSRDVETQYF. Written as DNA, the CDR3 is TGTGCCACCAGCAGAGACGTCGAGACCCAGTACTTC.

In DNA form, the CDR3 reads TGTGCCAGCAGCGACGGGGGATCTTATGGCTACACCTTC. The encoded protein is CASSDGGSYGYTF. The chain links TRBV2 to TRBJ1-2, with D possibly matching TRBD1 (5 bases). Trimming pared 6 bases from V and 5 bases from J, leaving 13 bases between. The CDR3 runs 13 residues. Germline CDR1 SNHLY, CDR2 FYNNEI. Using reference TRBV2 and TRBJ1-2 for the parts outside the CDR3, the full variable domain is EPEVTQTPSHQVTQMGQEVILRCVPISNHLYFYWYRQILGQKVEFLVSFYNNEISEKSEIFDDQFSVERPDGSNFTLKIRSTKLEDSAMYFCASSDGGSYGYTFGSGTRLTVV.

With regard to this clone: Other DNA sequences in this sample translate to the same CDR3. This chain connects TRBV6-6 to TRBJ1-2; D perhaps matches TRBD1 (5 bases). CDR1 is MNHNY and CDR2 is SVGAGI in the germline V gene (reference sequence). The CDR3 is 11 amino acids. V was shortened by 6 bases and J by 7 bases, with 9 bases between the two germline ends. The CDR3 sequence is CASSPGAGYTF. The CDR3, as DNA: TGTGCCAGCAGCCCCGGGGCTGGCTACACCTTC.

This clone has a single count. The rearrangement links TRBV4-1 to TRBJ2-5, with unresolved D. The germline CDR1 and CDR2 sequences are MGHRA and YSYEKL. The CDR3 is made up of 16 amino acids. With 0 bases removed from V and 2 bases from J, the gap between germline ends came to 13 bases. The chain's CDR3 is CASSQESRMPQETQYF. The CDR3 DNA sequence: TGCGCCAGCAGCCAAGAAAGCCGGATGCCGCAAGAGACCCAGTACTTC.

The chain links TRBV11-1 to TRBJ2-7, with TRBD1 identical over 8 bases. The ends lost 3 bases at V and 4 bases at J; junction bases unmatched: 5. The CDR3 runs 14 residues. Germline V gives CDR1 SGHAT, CDR2 FQDESV (reference sequence). The CDR3 nucleotides are TGTGCCAGCAGCTTTGACAGGGGTGGGTACGAGCAGTACTTC. It specifies CASSFDRGGYEQYF.

V and J are TRBV4-1 and TRBJ1-1, with D unresolved. CDR1 and CDR2 (germline): MGHRA, YSYEKL. The length of the CDR3 is 17 residues. V shed 4 bases and J shed 0 bases, with 18 bases lying between them. In DNA, the CDR3 is TGCGCCAGCAGCCTTATTTGGGGTGGCGTCCTGAACACTGAAGCTTTCTTT. Its protein product is CASSLIWGGVLNTEAFF.

This chain connects TRBV28 to TRBJ1-5, with D hard to call. The CDR3 contains 12 residues. The V end was cut by 1 base, the J end by 6 bases, with 4 bases between. CDR1 and CDR2 (germline): MDHEN, SYDVKM. The CDR3 loop reads CASSLLGQPQHF. CDR3 in DNA: TGTGCCAGCAGTTTATTGGGTCAGCCCCAGCATTTT.

The chain employs TRBV10-3 and TRBJ1-1; TRBD1 aligns across 7 bases. Germline assignment: CDR1 ENHRY and CDR2 SYGVKD. V was pared by 4 bases and J by 6 bases, with 5 bases of the junction left unmatched. CDR3 length: 13 amino acids. DNA for the CDR3: TGTGCCATCAGTGTTACAGGGGTTTCTGAAGCTTTCTTT. It yields the protein CAISVTGVSEAFF.

The rearrangement links TRBV5-8 to TRBJ1-4; the D gene is possibly TRBD1 (5 bases). V lost 4 bases, J lost 6 bases, and 16 bases lay in between. CDR1 and CDR2 from the germline V gene are SGHTS and YDEGEE. The CDR3 extends over 15 amino acids. CDR3 sequence reads: CASSIQDLGDEKLFF. For the CDR3, the DNA is TGTGCCAGCAGCATACAGGACTTGGGGGATGAAAAACTGTTTTTT.